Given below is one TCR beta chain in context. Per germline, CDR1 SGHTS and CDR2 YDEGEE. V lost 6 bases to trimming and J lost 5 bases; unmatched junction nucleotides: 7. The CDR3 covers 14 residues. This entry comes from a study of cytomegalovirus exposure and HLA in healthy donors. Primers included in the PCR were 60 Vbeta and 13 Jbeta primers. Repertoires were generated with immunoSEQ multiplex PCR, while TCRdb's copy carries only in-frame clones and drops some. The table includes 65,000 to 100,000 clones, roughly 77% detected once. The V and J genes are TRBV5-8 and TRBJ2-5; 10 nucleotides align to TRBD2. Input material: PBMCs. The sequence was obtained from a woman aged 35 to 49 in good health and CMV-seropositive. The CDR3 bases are TGTGCCAGCACTAGCGGGAGCTCCAGGGAGACCCAGTACTTC. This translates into CASTSGSSRETQYF.